Shown below are 13 T cell receptor beta chains from a single sample sequenced in a study of blood T cells in healthy people across ages. The use of a sample-barcoded 5' primer and a J-beta primer mix characterized a second PCR of about 6 to 11 cycles. TCRdb ran MiXCR on the 5' RACE reads and lists one entry per CDR3 protein. The table has around 780,000 distinct CDR3 sequences, around 24% seen once. A further study also used this sample, focusing on T cells of mothers and their children.

Sequences were obtained from blood. The receptors come from a boy younger than 18 in good health.

The rearrangement uses TRBV29-1 and TRBJ2-1; D gene uncertain. With 6 bases removed from V and 6 bases from J, the gap between germline ends came to 9 bases. Germline CDR1 reads SQVTM; CDR2 reads ANQGSEA. This CDR3 has 11 residues. The CDR3 sequence is CSVPLGNEQFF. The CDR3 DNA sequence: TGCAGCGTCCCCTTAGGCAATGAGCAGTTCTTC.

This clonotype turned up a few times. This chain's CDR3 is CASSHGQGTEAFF. The CDR3 bases are TGTGCCAGCAGCCACGGACAGGGGACTGAAGCTTTCTTT. The chain uses TRBV7-9 and TRBJ1-1, with 9 bases lining up with TRBD1. The CDR3 contains 13 residues. V was clipped by 5 bases and J by 5 bases; unmatched bases: 3. Germline CDR1 and CDR2: SEHNR and FQNEAQ (reference sequence). Using reference TRBV7-9 and TRBJ1-1 for the parts outside the CDR3, the full variable domain is DTGVSQNPRHKITKRGQNVTFRCDPISEHNRLYWYRQTLGQGPEFLTYFQNEAQLEKSRLLSDRFSAERPKGSFSTLEIQRTEQGDSAMYLCASSHGQGTEAFFGQGTRLTVV.

This sequence joins TRBV9 and TRBJ1-1, with D possibly matching TRBD1 (5 bases). Trimming removed 1 base from V and 5 bases from J, with 9 bases in between. Germline V gives CDR1 SGDLS, CDR2 YYNGEE. This CDR3 has 13 amino acids. The CDR3 region has the DNA TGTGCCAGCAGCGTATTGGAGGGGACTGAAGCTTTCTTT. Encoded protein: CASSVLEGTEAFF.

The CDR3 nucleotides are TGTGCCAGCAGGCCTATAGCGGGGGGCGGGAATGAGCAGTTCTTC. This encodes CASRPIAGGGNEQFF. The chain has TRBV28 and TRBJ2-1; 10 positions match TRBD2. Germline V CDR1 and CDR2: MDHEN, SYDVKM. The CDR3 is made up of 15 amino acids. Trimming at V came to 6 bases and at J to 7 bases, leaving 9 bases not matched to a gene.

The chain recombines TRBV9 with TRBJ2-3; D possibly corresponds to TRBD2 (6 bases). The CDR3 spans 17 residues. Germline V gene sequence: CDR1 SGDLS, CDR2 YYNGEE. The V end lost 0 bases, the J end lost 3 bases, and 17 bases lay between the germline ends. In DNA form, the CDR3 reads TGTGCCAGCAGCGTAGGGGCGGGGCGGCGACGGACAGATACGCAGTATTTT. Translation: CASSVGAGRRRTDTQYF.

A remark on this clonotype: The junction differs from germline at one of its ends, possibly a read error. The genes are TRBV10-1 and TRBJ2-5; TRBD1 aligns across 9 bases. The CDR3 extends over 15 amino acids. Germline lookup yields CDR1 WNHNN and CDR2 SYGVQD (reference sequence). CDR3 DNA: TGCGCCAGCAGTGAGAGGTCGGACAGGGGAGAGATCCAGTACTTC. Residues: CASSERSDRGEIQYF.

This clonotype was seen more than once but under ten times. The missing conserved phenylalanine or tryptophan at the end of this CDR3 makes a read error likely. The chain uses TRBV12-3 or TRBV12-4 and TRBJ2-5, with a possible D match to TRBD2 (6 bases). V gave up 2 bases and J gave up 4 bases, with 8 bases separating them. The CDR3 sequence is 13 residues long. The CDR3 sequence: CASSLRRGETQYL. The CDR3 DNA follows: TGTGCCAGCAGTTTAAGGCGGGGAGAGACCCAGTACCTC.

V and J are TRBV20-1 and TRBJ1-4, with D unresolved. The CDR3 totals 13 residues. V lost 2 bases to trimming and J lost 8 bases, with 12 bases between them. Germline V gene sequence: CDR1 DFQATT, CDR2 SNEGSKA (reference sequence). CDR3 sequence reads: CSARLPPGEKLFF. The CDR3 bases are TGCAGTGCTAGACTACCCCCCGGGGAAAAACTGTTTTTT.

CDR3 residues: CASSLAEGGGYEQYF. The CDR3, as DNA: TGTGCCAGCAGCCTCGCCGAGGGAGGGGGCTACGAGCAGTACTTC. The chain is built from TRBV11-1 and TRBJ2-7, with D possibly being TRBD2 (7 bases). Germline-derived CDR1 and CDR2 are SGHAT and FQDESV (reference sequence). V gave up 5 bases and J gave up 3 bases, with 17 bases separating them. CDR3 length: 15 residues.

The rearrangement joins TRBV5-1 to TRBJ2-5, with 11 bases matching TRBD2. The J call may not be correct, given that the DNA end is closer to TRBJ2-1. The CDR3 has 16 residues. Per the germline V gene, CDR1 is SGHRS and CDR2 is YFSETQ. CDR3: CASSLAPSGGYNEQFF. The CDR3 DNA sequence: TGCGCCAGCAGCTTGGCCCCTAGCGGGGGGTACAATGAGCAGTTCTTC.

The DNA for the CDR3 is TGTGCCAGTTGTTTGGGTAATTCACCCCTCCACTTT. Translated, it gives CASCLGNSPLHF. The genes are TRBV12-3 or TRBV12-4 and TRBJ1-6; D is unclear. CDR3 length: 12 amino acids. The V end was cut by 9 bases, the J end by 6 bases, with 9 bases between.

In this sample, this clonotype turned up a few times. The rearrangement links TRBV6-5 to TRBJ2-3, with TRBD1 matching over 9 bases. The V gene end was trimmed by 8 bases and the J gene end by 4 bases; junction bases not matched to a gene: 7. This CDR3 region has 14 residues. Germline CDR1 MNHEY, CDR2 SVGAGI. CDR3 amino acids: CASHTRQGADTQYF. CDR3 in DNA: TGTGCCAGCCACACGAGACAGGGGGCAGATACGCAGTATTTT.

The chain joins TRBV6-5 to TRBJ1-1, with TRBD1 as a possible D gene (5 bases). From germline, CDR1 is MNHEY and CDR2 SVGAGI. This CDR3 contains 16 residues. V gave up 0 bases and J gave up 4 bases, with 15 bases separating them. CDR3 sequence reads: CASSYSIRGRGTEAFF. In DNA form, the CDR3 reads TGTGCCAGCAGTTACTCAATTAGGGGACGGGGCACTGAAGCTTTCTTT.